The rows below give T cell receptor beta chains drawn from one sample of a study of Ad26.COV2.S vaccination and SARS-CoV-2 variants. Profiling relied on immunoSEQ multiplex PCR, and the TCRdb table lists in-frame clones only, not all of them. Among some 480,000 clones listed, roughly nine tenths were seen once. The starting material was peripheral blood, obtained in a trial of Ad26.COV2.S vaccine versus placebo. The receptor set was obtained from a person between 18 and 60 years old who received the Ad26.COV2.S COVID-19 vaccine or a placebo. Both conserved end residues are trimmed from each CDR3.

TRBV7-3	ASSFPRTDNYGYT
TRBV5-8	ASAGQGYQPQH
TRBV5-1	ASSLEEGQNTEAF
TRBV11-2	ASSSLSPSTDTQY
TRBV5-1	ASRETYTDTQY
TRBV28	ASRNQGGNYGYT
TRBV12-3/TRBV12-4	ASSLGMNTEAF
TRBV24-1	ATSGGGTTGELF
TRBV30	AWRTTATNEKLF
TRBV20-1	SATRDTQY
TRBV19	ASSIVGGISEKLF
TRBV28	ASSSFGPYEQY
TRBV19	ASRLAGVGNEQF
TRBV7-8	ASSFTTGGFYEQY
TRBV10-3	AISLGLFDTQY
TRBV29-1	SVEVVSGYEQY
TRBV11-2	ASSSQASNQPQH
TRBV18	ASSPDVSVETQY
TRBV19	ASSGGLAVDTQY
TRBV5-6	ASSLRQVGNQPQH
TRBV7-3	ASSLRDTGYEQY
TRBV7-2	ASSLVPGTSGGEQY
TRBV30	AWNRQGPEAF
TRBV7-2	ASSFKLAGAGEQY
TRBV19	ATSIGLAGDTQY
TRBV15	ATSREMSGTRLETQY
TRBV5-4	ASSLDAGGTREQY
TRBV24-1	ATSDSVADYGYT
TRBV5-4	ASSSQGRGNAEAF
TRBV6-2/TRBV6-3	ASSPRTGSRRNEKLF
TRBV5-6	ASSFSLSEQF
TRBV28	ASQRQGSYEQY
TRBV6-5	ASSYSGTETGTQY
TRBV21-1	ASSSPRLLAGYARYTGELF
TRBV9	ATLGQGMNTEAF
TRBV5-4	ASSLGQGAQGETQY
TRBV27	ASSLSVLGQPRYTEAF
TRBV5-1	ASSLVTSGRSPLYNEQF
TRBV5-1	ASSPGTGGSEQY
TRBV9	ASSVATGTRSEGTDTQY
TRBV27	ASSSFRRDREGNEQF
TRBV6-6	ASSNGGYEQY
TRBV13	ASSFTEANTEAF
TRBV29-1	SVEAQGQSYEQY
TRBV10-3	AISESGAVEQPQH